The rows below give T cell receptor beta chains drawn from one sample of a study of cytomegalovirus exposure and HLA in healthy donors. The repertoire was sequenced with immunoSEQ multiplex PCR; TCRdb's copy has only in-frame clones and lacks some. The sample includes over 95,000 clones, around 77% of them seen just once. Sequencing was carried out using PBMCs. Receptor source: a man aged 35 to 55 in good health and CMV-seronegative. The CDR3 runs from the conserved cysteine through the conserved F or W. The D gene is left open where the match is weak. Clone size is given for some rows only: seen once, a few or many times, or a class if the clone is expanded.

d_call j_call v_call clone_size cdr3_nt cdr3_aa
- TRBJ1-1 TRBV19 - TGTGCCAGTCTATTCGAGGTGCCGGTGATGAACACTGAAGCTTTCTTT CASLFEVPVMNTEAFF
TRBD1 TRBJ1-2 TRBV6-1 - TGTGCCAGCTACTTCACAGGGGGCTTCTATGGCTACACCTTC CASYFTGGFYGYTF
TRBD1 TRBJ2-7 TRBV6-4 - TGTGCCAGCAGTATGGGACAGGCCTACGAGCAGTACTTC CASSMGQAYEQYF
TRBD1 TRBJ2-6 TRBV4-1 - TGCGCCAGCAGCCCTCCAGACAGGGGCTCTGGGGCCAACGTCCTGACTTTC CASSPPDRGSGANVLTF
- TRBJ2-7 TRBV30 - TGTGCCTGGAGTAGCCAATCCTACGAGCAGTACTTC CAWSSQSYEQYF
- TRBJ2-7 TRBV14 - TGTGCCAGCAGCCGGGACAAGGGCTACGAGCAGTACTTC CASSRDKGYEQYF
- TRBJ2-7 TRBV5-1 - TGCGCCAGCAGCTTGGGAGGAGACGTGAACTCCTACGAGCAGTACTTC CASSLGGDVNSYEQYF
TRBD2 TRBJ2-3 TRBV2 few TGTGCCAGCTTTAAGCGGGGTAGCACAGATACGCAGTATTTT CASFKRGSTDTQYF
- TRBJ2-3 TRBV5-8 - TGTGCCAGCAGCCCCTACACAGATACGCAGTATTTT CASSPYTDTQYF
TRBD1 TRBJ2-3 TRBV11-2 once TGTGCCAGCAGCCCTTTTGGACCGGGACAGGGAATCACAGATACGCAGTATTTT CASSPFGPGQGITDTQYF
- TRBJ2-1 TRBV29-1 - TGCAGCGTTGAAGGGGAGCGGGACAGGCCGTACAATGAGCAGTTCTTC CSVEGERDRPYNEQFF
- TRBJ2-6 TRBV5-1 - TGCGCCAGCAGCTTGAGGCAGGGCACTGGGGCCAACGTCCTGACTTTC CASSLRQGTGANVLTF
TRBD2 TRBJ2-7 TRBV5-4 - TGTGCCAGCAGCTCCCCCCTAGCGGGAGACGAGCAGTACTTC CASSSPLAGDEQYF
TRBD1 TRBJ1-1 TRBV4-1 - TGCGCCAGCAGCCAAGCGGACAGGATGAACACTGAAGCTTTCTTT CASSQADRMNTEAFF
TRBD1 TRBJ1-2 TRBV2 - TGTGCCAGCACTATTACAGGGGGGTATGGCTACACCTTC CASTITGGYGYTF
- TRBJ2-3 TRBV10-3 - TGTGCCATCAGTGAGGCGGGGCCGCAGTATTTT CAISEAGPQYF
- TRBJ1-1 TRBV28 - TGTGCCAGCAGTTTAACCCGGTTGAACACTGAAGCTTTCTTT CASSLTRLNTEAFF
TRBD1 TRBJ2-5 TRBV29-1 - TGCAGCGTTCGAGCCGGGGACAGGGGAAGAGAGACCCAGTACTTC CSVRAGDRGRETQYF
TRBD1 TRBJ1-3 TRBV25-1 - TGTGCCAGCAGGAGGACAGGGGCTGCGGACACCATATATTTT CASRRTGAADTIYF
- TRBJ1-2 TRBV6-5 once TGTGCCAGCAGCCACGAGGGGGTAGCGGGTTATGGCTACACCTTC CASSHEGVAGYGYTF
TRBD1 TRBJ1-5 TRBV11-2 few TGTGCCAGCAGCCAGGACAGGGCCAATCAGCCCCAGCATTTT CASSQDRANQPQHF
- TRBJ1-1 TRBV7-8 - TGTGCCAGCAGCGCCGGGTTGGCGAACACTGAAGCTTTCTTT CASSAGLANTEAFF
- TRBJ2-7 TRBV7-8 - TGTGCCAGCAGCTTTGGGGATGGGGCGGGGAACGAGCAGTACTTC CASSFGDGAGNEQYF
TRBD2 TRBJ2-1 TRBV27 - TGTGCCAGCAGTAAACCGGGAGGGCCGGGGTCTGAGCAGTTCTTC CASSKPGGPGSEQFF
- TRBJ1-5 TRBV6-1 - TGTGCCAGCAGTGAACGCCAGGGCGGTCAGCCCCAGCATTTT CASSERQGGQPQHF
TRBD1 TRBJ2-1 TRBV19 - TGTGCCAGTAGTATTTCCGCGATTAGGGGGCTCGACAATGAGCAGTTCTTC CASSISAIRGLDNEQFF
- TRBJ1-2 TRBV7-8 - TGTGCCAGCACCAAACGGGGAGCAAGCTATGGCTACACCTTC CASTKRGASYGYTF
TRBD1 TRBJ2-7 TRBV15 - TGTGCCACCAGCAGGGACCGGGGACAGTCCTACGAGCAGTACTTC CATSRDRGQSYEQYF
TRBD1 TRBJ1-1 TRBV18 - TGTGCCAGCTCACCCAGGGGGACAACGAACACTGAAGCTTTCTTT CASSPRGTTNTEAFF